The 18 T cell receptor beta chains in this list originate from one sample, sequenced in a study of cytomegalovirus exposure and HLA in healthy donors. Amplification used 60 Vbeta primers and 13 Jbeta primers. The method was immunoSEQ multiplex PCR; TCRdb's version includes in-frame clones alone and lacks a portion of them. The top ten clones hold around 1.5% of a sample with 150,000 to 200,000 clones, about 87% of them seen once. The material sequenced was PBMCs. These receptors were taken from a woman younger than 30 in good health and CMV-seronegative.

The chain combines TRBV18 with TRBJ1-2; 9 nucleotides align to TRBD1. The J segment lost 8 bases and the V segment lost 3 bases, leaving 7 bases of the junction unmatched. CDR1 is KGHSH and CDR2 is LQKENI in the germline V gene. There are 14 residues in the CDR3. Here the CDR3 DNA reads TGTGCCAGCTCACCGCTACAGGGGGCGGAGGGCTACACCTTC. Its protein is CASSPLQGAEGYTF.

The CDR3 loop reads CASSSELAPYNEQFF. CDR3 sequence (DNA): TGTGCCAGCAGCTCTGAACTAGCGCCCTACAATGAGCAGTTCTTC. The genes are TRBV7-3 and TRBJ2-1; TRBD2 matches 7 bases. V was clipped by 4 bases and J by 2 bases; unmatched bases: 5. Germline CDR1 reads SGHTA; CDR2 reads FQGTGA. The CDR3 consists of 15 residues.

The V gene is TRBV7-9, the J gene TRBJ1-4; no firm D call. The CDR3 totals 15 residues. From germline, CDR1 is SEHNR and CDR2 FQNEAQ (reference sequence). Trimming took off 1 base at V and 8 bases at J, with 14 bases between the two ends. CDR3 sequence (DNA): TGTGCCAGCAGCTTAGTGGAGGGTTTAGGGGAAAAACTGTTTTTT. It specifies CASSLVEGLGEKLFF.

The rearrangement joins TRBV5-1 to TRBJ2-5, with a possible D match to TRBD1 (5 bases). The V gene's germline CDR1 is SGHRS and CDR2 YFSETQ. This CDR3 has 15 amino acids. V was pared by 1 base and J by 1 base, with 11 bases between. CDR3 region: CASSLIAGPQETQYF. CDR3 DNA sequence: TGCGCCAGCAGCTTGATCGCAGGGCCCCAAGAGACCCAGTACTTC.

The chain employs TRBV6-6 and TRBJ1-5; weak D call: TRBD1 (5 bases). The germline gives CDR1 MNHNY, CDR2 SVGAGI (reference sequence). This CDR3 contains 14 residues. Trimming left V 10 bases short and J 2 bases short, with 15 bases between. The CDR3 DNA is TGTGCCATCGGAGGGGTTGAAGGCAATCAGCCCCAGCATTTT. It is translated as CAIGGVEGNQPQHF.

This clone was observed a few times. The chain links TRBV7-3 to TRBJ1-1, with a possible D match to TRBD1 (6 bases). Between the trimmed V and J ends, which lost 5 bases and 4 bases, there was a span of 17 bases. The CDR3 has 15 amino acids. Per germline, CDR1 SGHTA and CDR2 FQGTGA. The CDR3 nucleotides are TGTGCCAGCAGCCTTAACAGGGCCCTGGGCACTGAAGCTTTCTTT. Its protein is CASSLNRALGTEAFF.

This chain connects TRBV15 to TRBJ1-2; unclear D gene. V was clipped by 3 bases and J by 7 bases, with 12 bases between them. This CDR3 spans 13 amino acids. Germline V gives CDR1 LNHNV, CDR2 YYDKDF (reference sequence). The CDR3 loop is CATSRRVFSGYTF. CDR3 nucleotide sequence: TGTGCCACCAGCAGGAGGGTTTTCTCTGGCTACACCTTC.

The chain combines TRBV19 with TRBJ1-5; no clear D gene. Trimming took 6 bases from V and 6 from J, leaving 9 bases between them. The CDR3 is made up of 12 amino acids. Germline assignment: CDR1 LNHDA and CDR2 SQIVND (reference sequence). CDR3 DNA: TGTGCCAGTAGCCTACTGCGTCAGCCCCAGCATTTT. It codes for CASSLLRQPQHF.

This chain connects TRBV15 to TRBJ2-1, with 10 bases lining up with TRBD2. V was clipped by 5 bases and J by 9 bases; unmatched bases: 13. The V gene's germline CDR1 is LNHNV and CDR2 YYDKDF (reference sequence). This CDR3 contains 16 residues. The CDR3 DNA is TGTGCCACCAGCGGACACCCTAGCGGGAGCTTTGTTGAGCAGTTCTTC. Its protein product is CATSGHPSGSFVEQFF.

J is TRBJ1-4 and V is TRBV4-3; no firm D call. The germline gives CDR1 LGHNA, CDR2 YSLEER. The CDR3 spans 17 residues. V lost 0 bases, J lost 2 bases, and 13 bases lay in between. CDR3 DNA sequence: TGCGCCAGCAGCCAAGATCAAAAGGGAGGTACTAATGAAAAACTGTTTTTT. This translates into CASSQDQKGGTNEKLFF.

This sequence joins TRBV6-1 and TRBJ1-4, with 7 positions matching TRBD1. The V gene's germline CDR1 is MNHNS and CDR2 SASEGT. The junction had 8 bases not matched to a gene; V was cut back by 8 bases and J by 5 bases. The length of the CDR3 is 14 residues. The CDR3 is CASRWDRSNEKLFF. CDR3 in DNA: TGTGCCAGCCGATGGGACAGATCAAATGAAAAACTGTTTTTT.

The CDR3 reads CASRTARGSEQYF. As DNA, the CDR3 is TGTGCCAGCCGTACGGCCAGGGGATCCGAGCAGTACTTC. The rearrangement uses TRBV6-1 and TRBJ2-7, with D possibly being TRBD1 (6 bases). CDR1 is MNHNS, CDR2 SASEGT, per germline. V lost 8 bases and J 6 bases, leaving 17 bases between the germline ends. The CDR3 spans 13 residues.

The genes are TRBV7-2 and TRBJ1-5; D is unresolved. The germline V gene has CDR1 SGHTA and CDR2 FQGNSA. The CDR3 contains 14 residues. Trimming removed 1 base from V and 2 bases from J, with 6 bases in between. CDR3 sequence reads: CASSLEAGNQPQHF. The CDR3 coding sequence is TGTGCCAGCAGCTTAGAAGCGGGCAATCAGCCCCAGCATTTT.

This rearrangement joins TRBV7-6 to TRBJ2-1, with TRBD2 matching 14 bases. Looked up from germline, CDR1 is SGHVS and CDR2 is FNYEAQ. Germline trimming cut 5 bases from V and 6 bases from J; bases unmatched to any gene: 3. CDR3 length equals 15 residues. The CDR3 reads CASSPGTSGSNEQFF. CDR3 DNA sequence: TGTGCCAGCAGCCCAGGGACTAGCGGGAGCAATGAGCAGTTCTTC.

Regarding this clone: One junction end disagrees with the germline gene, perhaps due to a read error. The rearrangement links TRBV7-7 to TRBJ1-4, with 8 positions matching TRBD1. Germline-derived CDR1 and CDR2 are SSHAT and FNYEAQ (reference sequence). This CDR3 is built from 12 residues. This chain's CDR3 is CASSPGTGRLFF. The CDR3 bases are TGTGCTAGCAGCCCCGGGACAGGAAGACTGTTTTTT.

The rearrangement joins TRBV5-6 to TRBJ1-6; D may be TRBD1 (5 bases). Germline values: CDR1 SGHDT, CDR2 YYEEEE. V gave up 3 bases and J gave up 0 bases, with 13 bases separating them. The CDR3 runs 17 residues. CDR3 loop: CASSWAGGSSYNSPLHF. The CDR3 region has the DNA TGTGCCAGCAGCTGGGCGGGGGGGAGCTCCTATAATTCACCCCTCCACTTT.

V usage is TRBV7-9 and J usage is TRBJ2-3; 10 bases map to TRBD2. Trimming took 3 bases from V and 0 from J; bases not matched to a gene: 12. The germline CDR1 and CDR2 sequences are SEHNR and FQNEAQ (reference sequence). The CDR3 is made up of 19 amino acids. CDR3 nucleotide sequence: TGTGCCAGCAGCTTCCAGACGTCACTAGCGGGAACTAGCACAGATACGCAGTATTTT. It codes for CASSFQTSLAGTSTDTQYF.

The gene calls are TRBV7-9 and TRBJ2-6, with 9 bases matching TRBD2. V shed 4 bases and J 0 bases; nucleotides not matched to a gene: 10. This CDR3 is built from 19 residues. Germline CDR1 SEHNR, CDR2 FQNEAQ (reference sequence). The CDR3 spells CASSSRLADRFSGANVLTF. In nucleotides, the CDR3 is TGTGCCAGCAGCTCCCGACTAGCGGACCGATTCTCTGGGGCCAACGTCCTGACTTTC.